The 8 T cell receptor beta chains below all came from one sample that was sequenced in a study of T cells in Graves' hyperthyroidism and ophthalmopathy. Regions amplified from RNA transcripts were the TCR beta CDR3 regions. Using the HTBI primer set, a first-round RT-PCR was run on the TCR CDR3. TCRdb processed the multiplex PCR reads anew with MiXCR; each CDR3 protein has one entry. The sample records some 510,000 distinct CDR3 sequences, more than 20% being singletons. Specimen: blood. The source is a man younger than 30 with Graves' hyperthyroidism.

The CDR3 DNA is TGCAGCGTTGGGGCCAGGAGCTCCTACGAGCAGTACTTC. It translates to CSVGARSSYEQYF. J is TRBJ2-7 and V is TRBV29-1, with D unclear. V gave up 4 bases and J gave up 0 bases, with 10 bases separating them. The CDR3 loop spans 13 amino acids. Germline-derived CDR1 and CDR2 are SQVTM and ANQGSEA.

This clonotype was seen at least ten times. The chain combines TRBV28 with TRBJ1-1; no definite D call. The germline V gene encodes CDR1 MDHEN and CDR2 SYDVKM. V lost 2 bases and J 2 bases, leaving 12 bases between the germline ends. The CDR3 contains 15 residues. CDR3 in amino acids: CASSLIWPSNTEAFF. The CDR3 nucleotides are TGTGCCAGCAGTTTAATATGGCCCAGTAACACTGAAGCTTTCTTT.

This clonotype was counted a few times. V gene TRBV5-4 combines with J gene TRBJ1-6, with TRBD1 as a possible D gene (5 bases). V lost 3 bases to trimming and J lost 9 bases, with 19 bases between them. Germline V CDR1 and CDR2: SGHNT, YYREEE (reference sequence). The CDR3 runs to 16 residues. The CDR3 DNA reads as TGTGCCAGCAGCTGGGACGGAACCGCCATTGGTTCACCCCTCCACTTT. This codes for CASSWDGTAIGSPLHF. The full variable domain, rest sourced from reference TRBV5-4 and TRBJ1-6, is ETGVTQSPTHLIKTRGQQVTLRCSSQSGHNTVSWYQQALGQGPQFIFQYYREEENGRGNFPPRFSGLQFPNYSSELNVNALELDDSALYLCASSWDGTAIGSPLHFGNGTRLTVT.

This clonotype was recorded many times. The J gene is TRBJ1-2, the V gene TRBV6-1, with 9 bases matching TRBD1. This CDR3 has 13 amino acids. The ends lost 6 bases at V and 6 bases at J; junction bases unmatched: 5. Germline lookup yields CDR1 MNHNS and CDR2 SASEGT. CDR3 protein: CASRETGGDGYTF. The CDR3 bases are TGTGCCAGCAGGGAAACAGGGGGCGATGGCTACACCTTC.

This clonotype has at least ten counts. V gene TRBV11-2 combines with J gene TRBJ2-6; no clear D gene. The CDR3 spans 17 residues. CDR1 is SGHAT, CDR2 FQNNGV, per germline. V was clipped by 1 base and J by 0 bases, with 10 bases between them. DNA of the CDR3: TGTGCCAGCAGCTTAGTCCCGACGGACTCTGGGGCCAACGTCCTGACTTTC. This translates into CASSLVPTDSGANVLTF.

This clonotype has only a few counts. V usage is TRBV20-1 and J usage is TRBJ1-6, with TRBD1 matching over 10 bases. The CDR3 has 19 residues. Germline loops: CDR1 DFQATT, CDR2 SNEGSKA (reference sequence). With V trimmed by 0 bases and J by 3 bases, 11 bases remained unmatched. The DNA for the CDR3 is TGCAGTGCTAGAGACCCAGAGCGGGACAGGGGATTCTATAATTCACCCCTCCACTTT. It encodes CSARDPERDRGFYNSPLHF.

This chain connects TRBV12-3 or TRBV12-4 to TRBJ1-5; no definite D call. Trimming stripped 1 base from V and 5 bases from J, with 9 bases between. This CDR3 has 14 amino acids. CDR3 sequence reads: CASSLGFGYQPQHF. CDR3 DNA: TGTGCCAGCAGTTTAGGTTTCGGGTATCAGCCCCAGCATTTT.

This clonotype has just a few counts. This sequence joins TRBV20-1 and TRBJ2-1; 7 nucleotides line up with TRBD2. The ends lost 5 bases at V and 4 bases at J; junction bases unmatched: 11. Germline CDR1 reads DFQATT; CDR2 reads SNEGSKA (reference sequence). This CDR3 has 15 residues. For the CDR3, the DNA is TGCAGTGCTGGAGGTCCCAGCGGGGATTACAATGAGCAGTTCTTC. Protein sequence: CSAGGPSGDYNEQFF.